This record concerns one T cell receptor beta chain sequence. The target antigen is unknown. Produced via immunoSEQ multiplex PCR; TCRdb's table is partial and in-frame only. The table lists about 140,000 clones, roughly 90% of them singletons, with about 3.5% in the top ten. The data were obtained in a study of T cell responses to AZD1222 COVID-19 vaccine. Overall study results and limits: Donors were largely white British and mainly female; clonal diversity was possibly underestimated. Rises in breadth and depth of Spike-specific TCRs came after two AZD1222 doses.

Germline V gives CDR1 SGHRS, CDR2 YFSETQ. Trimming stripped 7 bases from V and 0 bases from J, with 17 bases between. CDR3 length: 16 residues. The specimen comprised peripheral blood, sampled 28 days after the second AZD1222 dose. V gene TRBV5-1 combines with J gene TRBJ1-3; D may be TRBD1 (6 bases). This sequence was found in an adult who received the AZD1222 COVID-19 vaccine. CDR3 nucleotide sequence: TGCGCCAGCCAGCCGGGAGGGGGGAGCTCTGGAAACACCATATATTTT. Translation gives CASQPGGGSSGNTIYF.